This T cell receptor (beta chain) was sequenced for a study of identical twins. This clonotype was recorded a few times. V lost 11 bases to trimming and J lost 2 bases; unmatched junction nucleotides: 5. Per the germline V gene, CDR1 is SEHNR and CDR2 is FQNEAQ (reference sequence). CDR3 length: 13 residues. TCRdb re-called the 5' RACE reads with MiXCR, one entry per CDR3 protein. Of 250,000 to 300,000 distinct CDR3 sequences in the sample, roughly 9.7% were seen once. Separately, the same data were catalogued under a study of yellow fever vaccine responses in identical twins. That study adds: Twins' vaccine T cell response reportedly seemed partly convergent, partly personalized.

The V call is TRBV7-9, the J call TRBJ2-5; 10 nucleotides match TRBD2. Sequenced input: CD8+ T cells sorted from blood. The sequence came from a woman between 18 and 30 years old in good health. The CDR3 here is CAGQAGGQETQYF. CDR3 sequence (DNA): TGTGCCGGACAAGCGGGAGGGCAAGAGACCCAGTACTTC.